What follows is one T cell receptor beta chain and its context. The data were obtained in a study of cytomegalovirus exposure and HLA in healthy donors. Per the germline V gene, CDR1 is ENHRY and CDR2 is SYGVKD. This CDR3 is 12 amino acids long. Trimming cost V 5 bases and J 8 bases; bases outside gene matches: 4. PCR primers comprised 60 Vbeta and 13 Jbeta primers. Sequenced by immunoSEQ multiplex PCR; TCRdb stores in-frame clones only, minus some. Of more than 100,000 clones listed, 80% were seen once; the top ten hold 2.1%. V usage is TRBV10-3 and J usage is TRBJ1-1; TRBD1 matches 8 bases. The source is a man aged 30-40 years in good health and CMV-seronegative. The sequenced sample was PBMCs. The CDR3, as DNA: TGTGCCATCAGTCCCGGACAGGGCGAAGCTTTCTTT. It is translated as CAISPGQGEAFF.